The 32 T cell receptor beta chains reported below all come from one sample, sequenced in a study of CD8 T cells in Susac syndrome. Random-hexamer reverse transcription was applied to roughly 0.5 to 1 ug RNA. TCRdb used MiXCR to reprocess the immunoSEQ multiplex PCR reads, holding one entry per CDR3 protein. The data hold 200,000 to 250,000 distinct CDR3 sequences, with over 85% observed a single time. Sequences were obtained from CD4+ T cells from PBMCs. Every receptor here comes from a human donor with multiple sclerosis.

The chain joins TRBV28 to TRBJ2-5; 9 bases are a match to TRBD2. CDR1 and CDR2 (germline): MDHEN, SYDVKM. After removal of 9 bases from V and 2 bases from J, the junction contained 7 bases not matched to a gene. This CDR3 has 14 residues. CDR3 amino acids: CASSSGGSQETQYF. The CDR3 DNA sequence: TGTGCCAGTAGTAGCGGGGGCTCTCAAGAGACCCAGTACTTC.

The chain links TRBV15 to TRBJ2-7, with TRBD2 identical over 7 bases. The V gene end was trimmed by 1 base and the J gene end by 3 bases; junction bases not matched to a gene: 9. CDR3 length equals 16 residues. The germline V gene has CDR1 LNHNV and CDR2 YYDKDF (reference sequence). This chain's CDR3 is CATSRVQAGPFYEQYF. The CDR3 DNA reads TGTGCCACCAGCAGAGTCCAAGCGGGACCATTCTACGAGCAGTACTTC. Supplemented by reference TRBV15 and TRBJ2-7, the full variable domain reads DAMVIQNPRYQVTQFGKPVTLSCSQTLNHNVMYWYQQKSSQAPKLLFHYYDKDFNNEADTPDNFQSRRPNTSFCFLDIRSPGLGDTAMYLCATSRVQAGPFYEQYFGPGTRLTVT.

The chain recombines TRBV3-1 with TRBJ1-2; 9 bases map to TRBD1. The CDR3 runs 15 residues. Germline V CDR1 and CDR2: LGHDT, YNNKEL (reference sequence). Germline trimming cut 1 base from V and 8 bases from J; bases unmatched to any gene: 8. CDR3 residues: CASSQAGTGSGGYTF. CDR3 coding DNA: TGTGCCAGCAGCCAAGCCGGGACAGGGTCTGGCGGCTACACCTTC.

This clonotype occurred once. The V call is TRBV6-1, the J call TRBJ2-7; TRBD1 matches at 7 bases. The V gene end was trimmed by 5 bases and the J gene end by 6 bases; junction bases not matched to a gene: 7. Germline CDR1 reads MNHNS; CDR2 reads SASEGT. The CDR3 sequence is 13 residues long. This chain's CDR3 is CASSPRTGREQYF. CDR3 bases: TGTGCCAGCAGTCCCCGGACAGGACGCGAGCAGTACTTC.

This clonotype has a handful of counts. The CDR3 coding sequence is TGCAGTGCTAGAGATTCTAGATCCCCGGGCGAGCAGTACGTC. Residues: CSARDSRSPGEQYV. J is TRBJ2-7 and V is TRBV20-1, with no clear D. The V end was cut by 0 bases, the J end by 6 bases, with 15 bases between. Germline-derived CDR1 and CDR2 are DFQATT and SNEGSKA (reference sequence). The CDR3 extends over 14 amino acids.

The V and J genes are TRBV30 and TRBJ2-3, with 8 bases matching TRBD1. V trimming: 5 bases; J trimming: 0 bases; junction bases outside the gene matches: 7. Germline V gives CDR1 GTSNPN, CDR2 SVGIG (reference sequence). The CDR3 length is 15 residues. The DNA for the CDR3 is TGTGCCTGGGGAACCGGGACAGGAAGCACAGATACGCAGTATTTT. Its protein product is CAWGTGTGSTDTQYF.

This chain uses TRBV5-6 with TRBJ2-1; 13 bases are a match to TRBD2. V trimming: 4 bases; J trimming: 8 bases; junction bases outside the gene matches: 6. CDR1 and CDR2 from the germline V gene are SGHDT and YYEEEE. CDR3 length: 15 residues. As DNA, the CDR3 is TGTGCCAGCAGCCCGGGACTAGCGGGATTGCATGAGCAGTTCTTC. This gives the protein CASSPGLAGLHEQFF.

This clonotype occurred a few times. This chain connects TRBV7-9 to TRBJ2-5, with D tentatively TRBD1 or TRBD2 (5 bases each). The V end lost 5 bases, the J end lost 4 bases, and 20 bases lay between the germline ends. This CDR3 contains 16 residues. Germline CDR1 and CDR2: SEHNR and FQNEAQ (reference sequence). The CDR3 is CASSPGTEGGGETQYF. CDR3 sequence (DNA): TGTGCCAGCAGCCCCGGGACCGAAGGAGGAGGAGAGACCCAGTACTTC.

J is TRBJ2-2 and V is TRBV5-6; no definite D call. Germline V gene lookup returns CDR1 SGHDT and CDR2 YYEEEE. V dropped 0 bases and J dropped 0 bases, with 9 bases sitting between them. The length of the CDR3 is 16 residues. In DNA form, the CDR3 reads TGTGCCAGCAGCTTGGGCCAGATACCGAACACCGGGGAGCTGTTTTTT. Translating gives CASSLGQIPNTGELFF.

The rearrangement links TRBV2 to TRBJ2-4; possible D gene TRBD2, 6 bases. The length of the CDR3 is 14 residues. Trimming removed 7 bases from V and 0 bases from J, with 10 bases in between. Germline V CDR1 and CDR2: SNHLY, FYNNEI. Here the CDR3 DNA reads TGTGCCAGCACCCGACTAGTAGCCAAAAACATTCAGTACTTC. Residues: CASTRLVAKNIQYF.

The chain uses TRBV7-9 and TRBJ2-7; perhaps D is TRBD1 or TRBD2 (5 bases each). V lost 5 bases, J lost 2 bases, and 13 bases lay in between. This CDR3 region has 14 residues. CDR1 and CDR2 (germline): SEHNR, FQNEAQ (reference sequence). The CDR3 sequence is CASSPLGTTYEQYV. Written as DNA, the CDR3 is TGTGCCAGCAGCCCCCTCGGGACGACCTACGAGCAGTACGTC.

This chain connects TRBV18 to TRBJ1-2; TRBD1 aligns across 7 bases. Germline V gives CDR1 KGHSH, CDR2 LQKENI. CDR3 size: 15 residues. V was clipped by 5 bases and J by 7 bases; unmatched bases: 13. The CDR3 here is CASSTSSGGLSGYTF. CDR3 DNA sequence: TGTGCCAGCTCAACATCATCAGGGGGTTTGTCTGGCTACACCTTC.

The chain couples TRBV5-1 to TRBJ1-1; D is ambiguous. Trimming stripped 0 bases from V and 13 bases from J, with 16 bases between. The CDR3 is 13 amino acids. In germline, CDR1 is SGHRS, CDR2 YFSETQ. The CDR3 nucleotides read TGCGCCAGCAGCTTGGGGGCGTCCTCAGAGGGTTTCTTT. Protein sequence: CASSLGASSEGFF. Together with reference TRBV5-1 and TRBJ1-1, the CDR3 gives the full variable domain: KAGVTQTPRYLIKTRGQQVTLSCSPISGHRSVSWYQQTPGQGLQFLFEYFSETQRNKGNFPGRFSGRQFSNSRSEMNVSTLELGDSALYLCASSLGASSEGFFGQGTRLTVV.

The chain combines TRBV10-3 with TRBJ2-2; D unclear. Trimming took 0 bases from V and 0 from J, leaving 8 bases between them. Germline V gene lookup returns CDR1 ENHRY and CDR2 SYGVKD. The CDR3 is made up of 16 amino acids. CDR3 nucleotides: TGTGCCATCAGTGAGTCGGCGGCGACGAACACCGGGGAGCTGTTTTTT. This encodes CAISESAATNTGELFF.

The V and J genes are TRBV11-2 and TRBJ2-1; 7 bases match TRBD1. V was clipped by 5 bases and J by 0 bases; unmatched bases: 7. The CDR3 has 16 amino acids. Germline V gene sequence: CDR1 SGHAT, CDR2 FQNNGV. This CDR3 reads CASSQQGSSSYNEQFF. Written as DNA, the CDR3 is TGTGCCAGCAGCCAACAGGGGTCGTCCTCCTACAATGAGCAGTTCTTC.

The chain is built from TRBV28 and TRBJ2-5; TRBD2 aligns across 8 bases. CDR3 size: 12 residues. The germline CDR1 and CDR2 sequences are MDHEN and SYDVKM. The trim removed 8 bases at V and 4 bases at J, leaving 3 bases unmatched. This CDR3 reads CASRGGGETQYF. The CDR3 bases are TGTGCCAGCCGGGGGGGCGGAGAGACCCAGTACTTC. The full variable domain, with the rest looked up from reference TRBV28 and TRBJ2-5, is DVKVTQSSRYLVKRTGEKVFLECVQDMDHENMFWYRQDPGLGLRLIYFSYDVKMKEKGDIPEGYSVSREKKERFSLILESASTNQTSMYLCASRGGGETQYFGPGTRLLVL.

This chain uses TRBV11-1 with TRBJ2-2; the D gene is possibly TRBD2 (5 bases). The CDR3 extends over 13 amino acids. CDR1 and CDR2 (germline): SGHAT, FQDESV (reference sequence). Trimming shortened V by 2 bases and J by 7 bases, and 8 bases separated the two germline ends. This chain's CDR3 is CASSLYGDGELFF. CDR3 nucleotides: TGTGCCAGCAGCTTATACGGGGACGGGGAGCTGTTTTTT. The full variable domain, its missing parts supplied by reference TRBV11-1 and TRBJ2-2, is EAEVAQSPRYKITEKSQAVAFWCDPISGHATLYWYRQILGQGPELLVQFQDESVVDDSQLPKDRFSAERLKGVDSTLKIQPAELGDSAMYLCASSLYGDGELFFGEGSRLTVL.

The CDR3 sequence: CASSAQGAYNEQFF. The CDR3 region has the DNA TGTGCCAGCAGCGCCCAGGGGGCCTACAATGAGCAGTTCTTC. V and J are TRBV9 and TRBJ2-1, with 7 bases matching TRBD1. Germline CDR1 reads SGDLS; CDR2 reads YYNGEE. CDR3 size: 14 residues. Losses at the gene ends were 3 bases for V and 2 bases for J; bases not matched to a gene: 2.

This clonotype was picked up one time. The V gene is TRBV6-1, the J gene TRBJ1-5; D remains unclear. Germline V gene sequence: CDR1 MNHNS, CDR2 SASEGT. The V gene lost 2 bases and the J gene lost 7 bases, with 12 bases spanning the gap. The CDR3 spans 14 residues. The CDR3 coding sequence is TGTGCCAGCAGTGAACAGGATGTGAGGCAGCCCCAGCATTTT. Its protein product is CASSEQDVRQPQHF.

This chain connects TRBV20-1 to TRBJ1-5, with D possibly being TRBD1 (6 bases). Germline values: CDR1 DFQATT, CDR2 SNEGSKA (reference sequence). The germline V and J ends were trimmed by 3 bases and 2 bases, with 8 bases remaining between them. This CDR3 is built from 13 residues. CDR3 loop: CSASPGGNQPQHF. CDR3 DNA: TGCAGTGCTAGTCCAGGGGGCAATCAGCCCCAGCATTTT.

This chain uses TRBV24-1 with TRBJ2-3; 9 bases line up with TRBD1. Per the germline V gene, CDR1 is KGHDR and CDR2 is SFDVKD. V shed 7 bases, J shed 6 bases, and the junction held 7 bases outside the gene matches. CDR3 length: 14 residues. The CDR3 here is CATRGQGGLDTQYF. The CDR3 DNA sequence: TGTGCCACCAGGGGACAGGGCGGGTTGGATACGCAGTATTTT.

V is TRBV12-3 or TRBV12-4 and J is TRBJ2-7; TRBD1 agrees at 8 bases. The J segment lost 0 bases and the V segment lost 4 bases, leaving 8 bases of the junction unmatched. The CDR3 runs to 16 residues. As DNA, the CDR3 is TGTGCCAGCAGTTCCCTACAGGGGGTAACCTCCTACGAGCAGTACTTC. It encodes CASSSLQGVTSYEQYF.

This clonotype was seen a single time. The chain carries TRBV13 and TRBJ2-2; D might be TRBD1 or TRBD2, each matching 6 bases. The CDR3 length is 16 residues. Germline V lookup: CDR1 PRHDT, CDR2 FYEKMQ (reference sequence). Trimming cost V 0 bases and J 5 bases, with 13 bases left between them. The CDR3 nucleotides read TGTGCCAGCAGCTTAGGCGGGGGCCCTGGAACCGGGGAGCTGTTTTTT. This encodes CASSLGGGPGTGELFF.

The CDR3 here is CASSPLSAAGANVLTF. The CDR3 DNA is TGTGCCAGCTCACCACTCTCGGCGGCTGGGGCCAACGTCCTGACTTTC. The chain joins TRBV18 to TRBJ2-6, with D uncertain. V was clipped by 1 base and J by 2 bases, with 9 bases between them. This CDR3 has 16 residues. CDR1 and CDR2 (germline): KGHSH, LQKENI.

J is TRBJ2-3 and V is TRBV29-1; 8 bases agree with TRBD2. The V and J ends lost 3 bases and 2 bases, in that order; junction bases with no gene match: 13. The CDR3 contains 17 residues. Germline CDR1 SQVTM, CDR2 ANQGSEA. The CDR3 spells CSVEGLAGGGHTDTQYF. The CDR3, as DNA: TGCAGCGTTGAGGGTCTAGCGGGTGGGGGCCACACAGATACGCAGTATTTT.

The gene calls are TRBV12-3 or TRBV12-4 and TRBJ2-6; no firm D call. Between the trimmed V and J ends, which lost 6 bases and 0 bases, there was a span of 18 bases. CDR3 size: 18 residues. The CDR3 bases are TGTGCCAGCAGCCTTGGACGTAGCACTTTCTCTGGGGCCAACGTCCTGACTTTC. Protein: CASSLGRSTFSGANVLTF.

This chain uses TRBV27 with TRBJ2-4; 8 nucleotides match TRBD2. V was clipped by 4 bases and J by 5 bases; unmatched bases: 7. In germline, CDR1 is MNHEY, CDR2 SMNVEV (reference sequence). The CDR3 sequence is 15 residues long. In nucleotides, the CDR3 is TGTGCCAGCAGTTCACCGGGACTAGGAGAAAACATTCAGTACTTC. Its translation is CASSSPGLGENIQYF.

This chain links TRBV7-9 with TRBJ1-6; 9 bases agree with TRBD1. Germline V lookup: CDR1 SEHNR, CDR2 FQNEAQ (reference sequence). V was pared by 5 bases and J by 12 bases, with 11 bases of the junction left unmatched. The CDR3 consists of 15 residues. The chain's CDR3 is CASSPDRTGDQPLHF. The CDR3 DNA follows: TGTGCCAGCAGCCCCGACCGGACAGGGGACCAACCCCTCCACTTT.

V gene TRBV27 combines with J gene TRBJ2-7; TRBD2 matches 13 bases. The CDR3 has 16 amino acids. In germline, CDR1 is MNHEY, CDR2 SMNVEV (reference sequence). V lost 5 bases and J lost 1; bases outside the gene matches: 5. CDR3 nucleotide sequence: TGTGCCAGCAGTCGCCTGACTAGCGGGAGGTCCTACGAGCAGTACGTC. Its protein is CASSRLTSGRSYEQYV.

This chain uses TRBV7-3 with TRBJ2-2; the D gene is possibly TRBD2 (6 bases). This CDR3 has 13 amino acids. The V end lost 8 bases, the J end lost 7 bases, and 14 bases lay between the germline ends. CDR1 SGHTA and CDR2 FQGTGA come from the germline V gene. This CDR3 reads CASRPRGSGELFF. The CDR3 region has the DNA TGTGCCAGCCGCCCCCGGGGGAGCGGGGAGCTGTTTTTT.

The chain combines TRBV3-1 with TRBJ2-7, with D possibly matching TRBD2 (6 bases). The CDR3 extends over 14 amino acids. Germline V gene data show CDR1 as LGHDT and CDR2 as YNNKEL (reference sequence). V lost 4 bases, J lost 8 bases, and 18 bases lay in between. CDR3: CASSPLGGNNQQYF. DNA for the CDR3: TGTGCCAGCAGCCCCCTGGGGGGTAACAACCAGCAGTACTTC.

The CDR3 loop reads CASGTPGRWVTDEKLFF. The CDR3 region has the DNA TGTGCCAGCGGCACTCCGGGACGGTGGGTAACGGACGAAAAACTGTTTTTT. The chain is built from TRBV2 and TRBJ1-4; D is perhaps TRBD1 (5 bases). The germline V and J ends were trimmed by 8 bases and 8 bases, with 27 bases remaining between them. CDR1 is SNHLY, CDR2 FYNNEI, per germline. This CDR3 has 17 residues.